The clone carrying this T cell receptor beta chain was counted a few times. Its antigen is still unknown. This entry comes from a study of cytomegalovirus exposure and HLA in healthy donors. The PCR had 60 Vbeta and 13 Jbeta primers. Sequencing used immunoSEQ multiplex PCR; TCRdb keeps in-frame clones, though not all of them. Here the sample spans 100,000 to 150,000 clones, 72% being singletons. Trimming cost V 0 bases and J 11 bases; bases outside gene matches: 4. The CDR3 consists of 12 residues. CDR1 and CDR2 from the germline V gene are SGDLS and YYNGEE. Study-wide findings and caveats: A later analysis found common viral pathogens apparently linked to several of the most significant clusters. Rare TCR sequences dominated, though some public TCRs recurred in many donors.

V gene TRBV9 combines with J gene TRBJ1-1; 7 nucleotides match TRBD1. The sequence was collected from a man aged 25-45 years in good health and CMV-seronegative. Material for sequencing was PBMCs. CDR3 DNA sequence: TGTGCCAGCAGCGTAGTTGGACAGGAGGCTTTCTTT. This sequence encodes CASSVVGQEAFF.